This T cell receptor (beta chain) was captured by sequencing in a study of blood T cell repertoires in COVID-19. Assay used: immunoSEQ multiplex PCR; TCRdb lists only in-frame clones, some missing. Of about 280,000 clones detected, roughly 90% appear once; the ten largest clones hold almost 9.5%. J was trimmed by 2 bases and V by 8 bases; bases with no gene match: 5. Germline V gene sequence: CDR1 MNHEY, CDR2 SVGAGI. The CDR3 loop spans 13 amino acids. Specimen: peripheral blood. The chain has TRBV6-5 and TRBJ2-7; 8 bases map to TRBD1. This receptor was taken from a man between 18 and 35 years old with active or convalescent COVID-19. The CDR3 bases are TGTGCCAGCGCGACAGGGGCAACCTACGAGCAGTACTTC. This gives the protein CASATGATYEQYF.